These 29 T cell receptor beta chains were sequenced from one sample in a study of cytomegalovirus exposure and HLA in healthy donors. A multiplex PCR was run with 60 Vbeta primers and 13 Jbeta primers. Generated by immunoSEQ multiplex PCR, the TCRdb table keeps only in-frame clones and is missing some. The sample holds tens of thousands of clones, around 80% seen once. The sequencing sample was made of PBMCs. All receptors come from a male donor in good health and CMV-seropositive.

Sample share makes this clone large. This chain connects TRBV6-5 to TRBJ2-7; D possibly corresponds to TRBD1 (6 bases). This CDR3 has 13 residues. Per the germline V gene, CDR1 is MNHEY and CDR2 is SVGAGI. V gave up 2 bases and J gave up 4 bases, with 9 bases separating them. As DNA, the CDR3 is TGTGCCAGCAGTTACGGGGACAAATACGAGCAGTACTTC. Translated: CASSYGDKYEQYF.

This sequence joins TRBV6-5 and TRBJ1-1, with D possibly being TRBD1 (6 bases). CDR3 size: 16 residues. V lost 2 bases and J 4 bases, leaving 17 bases between the germline ends. Germline V CDR1 and CDR2: MNHEY, SVGAGI. For the CDR3, the DNA is TGTGCCAGCAGTTACCGGGCAGGGGCTTTTGGCACTGAAGCTTTCTTT. Protein: CASSYRAGAFGTEAFF.

This chain connects TRBV30 to TRBJ1-3; D is undetermined. The CDR3 length is 13 residues. V was shortened by 5 bases and J by 0 bases, with 8 bases between the two germline ends. Germline V gives CDR1 GTSNPN, CDR2 SVGIG (reference sequence). CDR3 region: CAWAPSSGNTIYF. CDR3 coding DNA: TGTGCCTGGGCACCGAGCTCTGGAAACACCATATATTTT. The whole variable domain, remainder taken from reference TRBV30 and TRBJ1-3, is SQTIHQWPATLVQPVGSPLSLECTVEGTSNPNLYWYRQAAGRGLQLLFYSVGIGQISSEVPQNLSASRPQDRQFILSSKKLLLSDSGFYLCAWAPSSGNTIYFGEGSWLTVV.

This clone was found many times. This rearrangement joins TRBV7-6 to TRBJ2-5; 12 positions match TRBD2. With 8 bases clipped from V and 4 bases from J, the junction kept 5 bases outside the gene matches. Germline-derived CDR1 and CDR2 are SGHVS and FNYEAQ. This CDR3 contains 14 residues. CDR3 sequence: CASLELAGGETQYF. CDR3 in DNA: TGTGCCAGCCTGGAACTAGCGGGGGGAGAGACCCAGTACTTC.

The sample holds one count of this clone. The rearrangement joins TRBV7-2 to TRBJ2-5, with D tentatively TRBD2 (6 bases). Germline V gene sequence: CDR1 SGHTA, CDR2 FQGNSA. The V gene lost 1 base and the J gene lost 4 bases, with 16 bases spanning the gap. This CDR3 region has 16 residues. The CDR3 DNA sequence: TGTGCCAGCAGCTTAGACCGCGGGTGGCGGGGAGAGACCCAGTACTTC. Its protein is CASSLDRGWRGETQYF.

The rearrangement uses TRBV19 and TRBJ2-5, with 7 bases that match TRBD1. The J segment lost 5 bases and the V segment lost 8 bases, leaving 14 bases of the junction unmatched. CDR3 size: 15 residues. Germline CDR1 is LNHDA and CDR2 is SQIVND (reference sequence). CDR3 region: CASASQGIPRETQYF. The CDR3 nucleotides are TGTGCCAGTGCATCACAGGGGATCCCCAGGGAGACCCAGTACTTC.

This rearrangement joins TRBV6-5 to TRBJ2-2, with 7 bases fitting TRBD1. The length of the CDR3 is 15 residues. With 4 bases clipped from V and 3 bases from J, the junction kept 5 bases outside the gene matches. Germline assignment: CDR1 MNHEY and CDR2 SVGAGI. Written as DNA, the CDR3 is TGTGCCAGCAGTTCCACGGGACAGCACACCGGGGAGCTGTTTTTT. This sequence encodes CASSSTGQHTGELFF.

This clone was counted once. This rearrangement joins TRBV7-6 to TRBJ2-7, with 7 positions matching TRBD2. The J segment lost 6 bases and the V segment lost 5 bases, leaving 13 bases of the junction unmatched. This CDR3 has 15 residues. CDR1 is SGHVS, CDR2 FNYEAQ, per germline. The CDR3 spells CASSPTPAGAVEQYF. The CDR3 nucleotides read TGTGCCAGCAGCCCGACCCCTGCGGGAGCGGTCGAGCAGTACTTC.

This clone was seen more than once but under ten times. The chain couples TRBV28 to TRBJ2-3; 11 bases align to TRBD2. Germline CDR1 reads MDHEN; CDR2 reads SYDVKM. The CDR3 runs 17 residues. V lost 0 bases and J lost 0; bases outside the gene matches: 2. The CDR3 sequence is CASSLWGLAASTDTQYF. DNA of the CDR3: TGTGCCAGCAGTTTATGGGGACTAGCGGCTAGCACAGATACGCAGTATTTT.

The genes are TRBV19 and TRBJ1-5; D unclear. The CDR3 has 13 residues. V dropped 3 bases and J dropped 6 bases, with 9 bases sitting between them. Germline-derived CDR1 and CDR2 are LNHDA and SQIVND (reference sequence). CDR3 sequence: CASSMIQSQPQHF. CDR3 sequence (DNA): TGTGCCAGTAGTATGATCCAGTCTCAGCCCCAGCATTTT.

The chain is built from TRBV28 and TRBJ2-1; the match to TRBD1 covers 7 bases. The CDR3 extends over 16 amino acids. Trimming cost V 2 bases and J 0 bases; bases outside gene matches: 4. Germline CDR1 is MDHEN and CDR2 is SYDVKM. CDR3 DNA: TGTGCCAGCAGTTTACTTGACAGGGTCTCCTACAATGAGCAGTTCTTC. Amino acid sequence: CASSLLDRVSYNEQFF.

The chain links TRBV27 to TRBJ1-6; tentatively, D is TRBD1 (5 bases). Per the germline V gene, CDR1 is MNHEY and CDR2 is SMNVEV (reference sequence). The length of the CDR3 is 17 residues. Trimming pared 2 bases from V and 5 bases from J, leaving 16 bases between. The chain's CDR3 is CASSLRTHQTNNSPLHF. For the CDR3, the DNA is TGTGCCAGCAGTTTACGGACACATCAAACTAATAATTCACCCCTCCACTTT.

To note about this clone: One junction end disagrees with the germline gene, perhaps due to a read error. The sample holds other DNA sequences that translate to the same CDR3. The chain carries TRBV7-9 and TRBJ1-1; D is unresolved. This CDR3 is built from 12 residues. Germline CDR1 and CDR2: SEHNR and FQNEAQ (reference sequence). CDR3 in amino acids: CASRAVGTEAFF. CDR3 bases: TGTGCCAGCAGGGCGGTCGGCACTGAAGCCTTCTTT. The variable domain in full, with the rest retrieved from reference TRBV7-9 and TRBJ1-1, is DTGVSQNPRHKITKRGQNVTFRCDPISEHNRLYWYRQTLGQGPEFLTYFQNEAQLEKSRLLSDRFSAERPKGSFSTLEIQRTEQGDSAMYLCASRAVGTEAFFGQGTRLTVV.

This chain connects TRBV10-2 to TRBJ2-4; D not resolved. Germline CDR1 is WSHSY and CDR2 is SAAADI. This CDR3 comprises 16 residues. With 0 bases removed from V and 5 bases from J, the gap between germline ends came to 14 bases. The CDR3 nucleotides are TGCGCCAGCAGTGAGTCGGGCAGGTCCCCGCAAAACATTCAGTACTTC. It translates to CASSESGRSPQNIQYF.

The chain employs TRBV2 and TRBJ2-5; D is uncertain. The J call may be wrong; the DNA end is better matched by TRBJ2-7. The CDR3 has 14 residues. Germline CDR1 is SNHLY and CDR2 is FYNNEI. The chain's CDR3 is CAAAAPSTTGEQYF. For the CDR3, the DNA is TGTGCCGCCGCGGCTCCCTCAACTACCGGCGAGCAGTACTTC.

The rearrangement joins TRBV7-8 to TRBJ2-5, with 8 bases identical to TRBD1. The J call may be faulty, since TRBJ2-7 better matches the DNA end. CDR1 and CDR2 from the germline V gene are SGHVS and FQNEAQ. This CDR3 comprises 15 residues. In DNA form, the CDR3 reads TGTGCCAGCAGCCCCCTGGGGCAGGGGGCAAACGAGCAGTACTTC. Its protein is CASSPLGQGANEQYF.

The gene calls are TRBV2 and TRBJ1-1; TRBD1 might be the D (6 bases). Germline CDR1 and CDR2: SNHLY and FYNNEI. The CDR3 contains 12 residues. V was cut by 3 bases and J by 8 bases, with 10 bases left in between. The CDR3 sequence is CASSEAGEEAFF. As DNA, the CDR3 is TGTGCCAGCAGTGAGGCAGGGGAGGAAGCTTTCTTT.

The J gene is TRBJ2-7, the V gene TRBV28; TRBD2 matches at 9 bases. Germline V CDR1 and CDR2: MDHEN, SYDVKM. V shed 7 bases and J 7 bases; nucleotides not matched to a gene: 14. The CDR3 has 15 residues. The CDR3 DNA is TGTGCCAGCACCTTTGGCGGGGGGGGGAGTGGGGAGCAGTACTTC. Translating gives CASTFGGGGSGEQYF.

The chain joins TRBV27 to TRBJ2-7, with TRBD1 matching over 9 bases. V lost 5 bases and J lost 6; bases outside the gene matches: 5. The CDR3 contains 13 residues. Germline V CDR1 and CDR2: MNHEY, SMNVEV (reference sequence). Here the CDR3 DNA reads TGTGCCAGCAGTACCCGACAGGGGGGCGAGCAGTACTTC. Amino acid sequence: CASSTRQGGEQYF.

The chain recombines TRBV7-2 with TRBJ1-3, with TRBD1 as a possible D gene (6 bases). Germline V lookup: CDR1 SGHTA, CDR2 FQGNSA. CDR3 length: 13 amino acids. Between the trimmed V and J ends, which lost 5 bases and 8 bases, there was a span of 13 bases. CDR3 DNA: TGTGCCAGCAGCCCGGGGAGGGGGTACACCATATATTTT. Translation gives CASSPGRGYTIYF. The full variable domain, in which reference TRBV7-2 and TRBJ1-3 provide the parts outside the CDR3, is GAGVSQSPSNKVTEKGKDVELRCDPISGHTALYWYRQSLGQGLEFLIYFQGNSAPDKSGLPSDRFSAERTGGSVSTLTIQRTQQEDSAVYLCASSPGRGYTIYFGEGSWLTVV.

Here the CDR3 reads CASIDRGVQPQHF. The CDR3 nucleotides are TGTGCCAGCATTGACAGGGGGGTTCAGCCCCAGCATTTT. The gene calls are TRBV28 and TRBJ1-5, with TRBD1 matching over 9 bases. The CDR3 has 13 amino acids. CDR1 is MDHEN, CDR2 SYDVKM, per germline. V shed 7 bases, J shed 6 bases, and the junction held 4 bases outside the gene matches.

The chain combines TRBV5-6 with TRBJ2-4; 12 nucleotides match TRBD2. V was clipped by 3 bases and J by 8 bases; unmatched bases: 9. CDR1 is SGHDT and CDR2 is YYEEEE in the germline V gene. The CDR3 has 16 amino acids. The CDR3 DNA follows: TGTGCCAGCAGCTCCCGACTAGCGGGAGACGTAGACATTCAGTACTTC. Its translation: CASSSRLAGDVDIQYF. The whole variable domain, filled in from reference TRBV5-6 and TRBJ2-4, reads DAGVTQSPTHLIKTRGQQVTLRCSPKSGHDTVSWYQQALGQGPQFIFQYYEEEERQRGNFPDRFSGHQFPNYSSELNVNALLLGDSALYLCASSSRLAGDVDIQYFGAGTRLSVL.

The chain is built from TRBV18 and TRBJ2-5; TRBD1 matches at 9 bases. The tail of the sequence fits TRBJ2-7 better, so the J call may be wrong. The CDR3 contains 15 residues. Germline assignment: CDR1 KGHSH and CDR2 LQKENI. The CDR3 DNA reads TGTGCCAGCTCACCTGCAGGACAGGGGACCTACGAGCAGTACTTC. This codes for CASSPAGQGTYEQYF.

The chain is built from TRBV19 and TRBJ1-1; perhaps TRBD1 as D (6 bases). CDR3 size: 15 residues. Trimming shortened V by 1 base and J by 2 bases, and 11 bases separated the two germline ends. Germline V gives CDR1 LNHDA, CDR2 SQIVND (reference sequence). CDR3 region: CASSIVPGANTEAFF. In nucleotides, the CDR3 is TGTGCCAGTAGTATAGTTCCAGGGGCAAACACTGAAGCTTTCTTT.

The V gene is TRBV5-1, the J gene TRBJ1-6, with D maybe TRBD1 (5 bases). Trimming took off 3 bases at V and 6 bases at J, with 16 bases between the two ends. The V gene's germline CDR1 is SGHRS and CDR2 YFSETQ. This CDR3 is built from 16 residues. The CDR3 DNA follows: TGCGCCAGCAGCTCGACATTTGCAGGGATTAATTCACCCCTCCACTTT. It codes for CASSSTFAGINSPLHF.

This chain joins TRBV28 and TRBJ2-7, with a tentative D call TRBD2 (5 bases). The V gene's germline CDR1 is MDHEN and CDR2 SYDVKM. This CDR3 is 13 amino acids long. Trimming removed 1 base at V and 7 bases at J, with 11 bases between. This chain's CDR3 is CASSLSGWEEQYF. In nucleotides, the CDR3 is TGTGCCAGCAGTTTATCGGGTTGGGAGGAGCAGTACTTC. Variable domain in full (rest from reference TRBV28 and TRBJ2-7): DVKVTQSSRYLVKRTGEKVFLECVQDMDHENMFWYRQDPGLGLRLIYFSYDVKMKEKGDIPEGYSVSREKKERFSLILESASTNQTSMYLCASSLSGWEEQYFGPGTRLTVT.

The chain uses TRBV9 and TRBJ2-2, with a tentative D call TRBD2 (5 bases). Trimming took off 0 bases at V and 0 bases at J, with 9 bases between the two ends. CDR1 is SGDLS and CDR2 is YYNGEE in the germline V gene. This CDR3 region has 16 residues. The CDR3 is CASSVGGSSNTGELFF. CDR3 DNA: TGTGCCAGCAGCGTAGGCGGGTCCTCGAACACCGGGGAGCTGTTTTTT.

The chain joins TRBV2 to TRBJ2-6; tentatively, D is TRBD2 (5 bases). This CDR3 contains 14 residues. V was pared by 9 bases and J by 3 bases, with 12 bases between. The V gene's germline CDR1 is SNHLY and CDR2 FYNNEI. The DNA of the CDR3 is TGTGCCAGTCCGGGGTCTGGTGGGGCCAACGTCCTGACTTTC. Translating it yields CASPGSGGANVLTF.

This chain's CDR3 is CASRDLGGADEQFF. Written as DNA, the CDR3 is TGTGCCAGCAGGGACTTGGGCGGAGCGGATGAGCAGTTCTTC. V usage is TRBV28 and J usage is TRBJ2-1; a weak D match, TRBD2 (5 bases). V dropped 6 bases and J dropped 8 bases, with 17 bases sitting between them. The CDR3 runs 14 residues. The germline CDR1 and CDR2 sequences are MDHEN and SYDVKM. Based on the CDR3 plus reference TRBV28 and TRBJ2-1, the full variable domain is DVKVTQSSRYLVKRTGEKVFLECVQDMDHENMFWYRQDPGLGLRLIYFSYDVKMKEKGDIPEGYSVSREKKERFSLILESASTNQTSMYLCASRDLGGADEQFFGPGTRLTVL.